This T cell receptor (beta chain) was obtained from a study of blood T cell repertoires in COVID-19 (dated by TCRdb to about 2020). Study-level background: Samples from collaborators originated in the United States, Italy and Spain and spanned both the acute and convalescent phases of COVID-19. The material from the prospective study consisted of cDNA or gDNA derived from T cells, B-cell-depleted T cells, or PBMCs. Deeply sampled blood TCRbeta repertoires from subjects exposed to, actively infected with, or recovered from COVID-19 were included in the dataset. A freely available public database, intended as a resource for researchers studying the immune response to SARS-CoV-2, is where the repertoires were released. The samples were drawn from two sources: the first 160 participants of the ongoing ImmuneRACE study, and 1,254 subjects contributed by 6 global collaborators. Sample metadata almost always included a de-identified subject ID, COVID-19 status, age in years and sex. HLA class I and class II types, where available, came from metadata supplied by the sample provider rather than from assay-based typing. Overall study results and their limits: Clinical and demographic metadata were provided uncurated, with the amount varying by source and participant.

TCRbeta CDR3 regions were amplified from genomic DNA using the immunoSEQ Assay, a bias-controlled multiplex PCR. The paper's processing steps were these. Nucleated cell counts per sample were estimated from amplification of reference gene primers within the assay. To quantify the absolute abundance of each unique TCRbeta CDR3 rearrangement, sequence reads were collapsed and filtered. Productive Simpson clonality was computed per sample as the square root of Simpson's diversity index over productive rearrangements. This immuneACCESS table, as held by TCRdb, lists in-frame sequences with V and J called but not all clones. Of the missing ones, under half trace to an unresolved V gene in checked studies; the others have no known cause. V and J calls and clone size come straight from that table; D and trimming were deduced from the DNA. The table for this sample lists around 95,000 clones; roughly 80% of them were counted only once. The ten most abundant clones make up over 30% of the sample.

V trim: 0 bases; J trim: 2 bases; unmatched bases: 1. The germline V gene gives CDR1 as SGHDN and CDR2 as FVKESK. From cysteine to phenylalanine, the CDR3 is 15 amino acids long. Left in the record is the CDR3 DNA by itself, 45 bases read in frame from the first base. Each collaborating institution followed its own protocols to collect whole blood in K2EDTA tubes. Collaborator samples were shipped for TCRbeta analysis as frozen whole blood, isolated PBMCs, or DNA extracted from either sample type. As for this clone: What this receptor recognizes is not known. It has no much larger one-base neighbor in the sample; base qualities were not kept.

Sequencing was done on a sample of peripheral blood. In this chain, TRBV14 is recombined with TRBJ1-3; 7 bases in the junction line up with TRBD1. The origin of this receptor is a man aged 65 to 85 with active or convalescent COVID-19. Here is the DNA: TGTGCCAGCAGCCAAGAAGGGACAGCTGGAAACACCATATATTTT. This sequence encodes CASSQEGTAGNTIYF.